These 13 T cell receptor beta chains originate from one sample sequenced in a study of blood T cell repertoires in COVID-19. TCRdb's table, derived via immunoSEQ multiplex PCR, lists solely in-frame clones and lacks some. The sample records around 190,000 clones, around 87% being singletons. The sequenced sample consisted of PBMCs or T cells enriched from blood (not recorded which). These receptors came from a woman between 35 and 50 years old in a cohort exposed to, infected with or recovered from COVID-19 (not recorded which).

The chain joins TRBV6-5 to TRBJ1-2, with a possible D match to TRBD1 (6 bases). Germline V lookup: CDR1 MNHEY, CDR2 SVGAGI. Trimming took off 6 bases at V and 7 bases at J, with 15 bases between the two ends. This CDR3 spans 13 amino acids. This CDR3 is CASRGTGWSGYTF. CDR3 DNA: TGTGCCAGCAGGGGTACAGGGTGGTCTGGCTACACCTTC.

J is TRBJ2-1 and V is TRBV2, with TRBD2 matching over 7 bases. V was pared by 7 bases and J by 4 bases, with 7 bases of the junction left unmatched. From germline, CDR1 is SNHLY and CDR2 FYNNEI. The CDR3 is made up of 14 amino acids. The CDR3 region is CASIGLAVYNEQFF. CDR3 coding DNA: TGTGCCAGCATAGGGCTAGCGGTTTACAATGAGCAGTTCTTC.

CDR3 protein: CASRPPTSPTYEQYF. In nucleotides, the CDR3 is TGCGCCAGCAGACCCCCGACTAGTCCAACCTACGAGCAGTACTTC. This chain links TRBV10-2 with TRBJ2-7, with a possible D match to TRBD2 (6 bases). The V and J ends lost 6 bases and 2 bases respectively, with 17 bases between them. CDR3 length: 15 amino acids. Per the germline V gene, CDR1 is WSHSY and CDR2 is SAAADI.

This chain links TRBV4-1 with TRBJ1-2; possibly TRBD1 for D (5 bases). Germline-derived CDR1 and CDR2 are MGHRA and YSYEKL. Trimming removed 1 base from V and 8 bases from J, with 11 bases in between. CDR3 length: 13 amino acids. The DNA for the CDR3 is TGCGCCAGCAGCCAAGTTTTGGGGCGCGGCTACACCTTC. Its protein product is CASSQVLGRGYTF.

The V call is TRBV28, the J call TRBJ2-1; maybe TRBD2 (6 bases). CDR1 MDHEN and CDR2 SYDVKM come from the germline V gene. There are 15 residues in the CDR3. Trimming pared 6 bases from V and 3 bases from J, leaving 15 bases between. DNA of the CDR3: TGTGCCAGCAGCGCGAGGAGGGGCCGCTACAATGAGCAGTTCTTC. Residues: CASSARRGRYNEQFF.

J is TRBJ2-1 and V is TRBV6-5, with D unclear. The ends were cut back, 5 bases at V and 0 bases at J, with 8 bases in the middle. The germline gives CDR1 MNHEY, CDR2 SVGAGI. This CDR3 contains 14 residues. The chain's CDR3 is CASSSPSSYNEQFF. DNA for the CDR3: TGTGCCAGCAGTAGCCCTAGCTCCTACAATGAGCAGTTCTTC.

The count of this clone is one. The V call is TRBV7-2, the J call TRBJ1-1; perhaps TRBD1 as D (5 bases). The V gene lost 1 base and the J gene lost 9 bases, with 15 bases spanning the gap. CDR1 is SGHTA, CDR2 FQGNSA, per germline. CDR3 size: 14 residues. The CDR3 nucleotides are TGTGCCAGCAGCTTAGGGGAGGTGGGACTTAAAGCTTTCTTT. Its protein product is CASSLGEVGLKAFF.

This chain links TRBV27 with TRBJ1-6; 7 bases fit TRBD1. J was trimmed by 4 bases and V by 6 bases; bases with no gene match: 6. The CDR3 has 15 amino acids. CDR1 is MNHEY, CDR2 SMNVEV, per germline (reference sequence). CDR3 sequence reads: CASRPPGQYNSPLHF. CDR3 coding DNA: TGTGCCAGCAGACCACCGGGACAGTATAATTCACCCCTCCACTTT.

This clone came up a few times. Here the CDR3 DNA reads TGTGCCATCAACGGGACAGGGGTTAATCAGCCCCAGCATTTT. Protein: CAINGTGVNQPQHF. The chain uses TRBV21-1 and TRBJ1-5; the table names TRBD1, a call not compared with the DNA. TRBV21-1 is annotated as a pseudogene. CDR3 size: 14 residues.

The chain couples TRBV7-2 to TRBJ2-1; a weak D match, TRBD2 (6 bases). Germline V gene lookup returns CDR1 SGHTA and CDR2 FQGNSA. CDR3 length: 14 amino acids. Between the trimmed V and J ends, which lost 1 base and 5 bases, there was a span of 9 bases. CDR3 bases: TGTGCCAGCAGCTTAGGTCCGGGGGACAATGAGCAGTTCTTC. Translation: CASSLGPGDNEQFF.

The CDR3 DNA is TGCGCCAGCAGCCAAGAACTTACCTCCTACGAGCAGTACTTC. Translating gives CASSQELTSYEQYF. The V call is TRBV4-1, the J call TRBJ2-7, with D uncertain. The germline V gene has CDR1 MGHRA and CDR2 YSYEKL. V lost 0 bases and J lost 0, with 6 bases in between. This CDR3 region has 14 residues.

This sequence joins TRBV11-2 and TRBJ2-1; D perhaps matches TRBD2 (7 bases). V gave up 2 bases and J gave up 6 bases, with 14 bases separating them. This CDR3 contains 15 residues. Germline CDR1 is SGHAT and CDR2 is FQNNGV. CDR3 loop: CASSLQGRGGNEQFF. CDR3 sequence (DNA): TGTGCCAGCAGCTTACAGGGAAGGGGGGGCAATGAGCAGTTCTTC.

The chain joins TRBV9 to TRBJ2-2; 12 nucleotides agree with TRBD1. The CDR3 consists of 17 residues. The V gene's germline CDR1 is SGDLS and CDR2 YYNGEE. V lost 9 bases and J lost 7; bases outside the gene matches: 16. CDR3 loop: CATSQSSGTGGVGELFF. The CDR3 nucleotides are TGTGCCACCTCACAATCCTCCGGGACAGGGGGCGTCGGGGAGCTGTTTTTT.